The 25 T cell receptor beta chains below were found in one sample sequenced in a study of CD8+CD57+ T cells in acquired aplastic anemia. It was genomic DNA that served as the template for profiling TCR beta VDJ and CDR3. MiXCR was run by TCRdb on the reads, yielding one entry per CDR3 protein. The sample holds roughly 150,000 distinct CDR3 sequences, 40% to 55% seen once. The authors sequenced patients whose flow cytometry had shown CD8+CD57+ cell expansion. Sequencing was carried out using sorted CD4+, CD8+, or CD8+CD57+ T cells (not recorded which) from PBMCs. The receptor set was obtained from a human donor with aplastic anemia.

In this sample, this clonotype turned up a few times. The chain combines TRBV19 with TRBJ1-2; no clear D gene. CDR3 size: 10 residues. V lost 4 bases and J lost 8, with 5 bases in between. Germline loops: CDR1 LNHDA, CDR2 SQIVND (reference sequence). The CDR3 nucleotides read TGTGCCAGTAGTAGGGAGGGCTACACCTTC. Protein sequence: CASSREGYTF.

As concerns this clonotype: No conserved phenylalanine or tryptophan is present at the end of the CDR3, so a read error is the likely explanation. The V gene is TRBV19, the J gene TRBJ2-7, with 9 bases fitting TRBD1. The CDR3 length is 15 residues. V lost 5 bases, J lost 0 bases, and 5 bases stayed unmatched. Germline V gene lookup returns CDR1 LNHDA and CDR2 SQIVND (reference sequence). The CDR3 coding sequence is TGTGCCAGTAGTCTCTGGACAGGGGCCTCCTACGAGCAGTACGCC. This codes for CASSLWTGASYEQYA.

This clonotype came up many times. The gene calls are TRBV15 and TRBJ1-1, with TRBD1 matching over 7 bases. The CDR3 consists of 15 residues. V lost 5 bases to trimming and J lost 1 base; unmatched junction nucleotides: 7. Per the germline V gene, CDR1 is LNHNV and CDR2 is YYDKDF (reference sequence). CDR3 loop: CATSPPDRTNTEAFF. DNA of the CDR3: TGTGCCACCAGCCCCCCGGACAGGACGAACACTGAAGCTTTCTTT. The full variable domain, rest sourced from reference TRBV15 and TRBJ1-1, is DAMVIQNPRYQVTQFGKPVTLSCSQTLNHNVMYWYQQKSSQAPKLLFHYYDKDFNNEADTPDNFQSRRPNTSFCFLDIRSPGLGDTAMYLCATSPPDRTNTEAFFGQGTRLTVV.

This sequence joins TRBV15 and TRBJ1-3; no clear D gene. Germline lookup yields CDR1 LNHNV and CDR2 YYDKDF (reference sequence). The CDR3 is 16 residues long. Trimming took off 0 bases at V and 0 bases at J, with 9 bases between the two ends. CDR3: CATSRETVLSGNTIYF. For the CDR3, the DNA is TGTGCCACCAGCAGAGAAACAGTCCTCTCTGGAAACACCATATATTTT. Supplemented by reference TRBV15 and TRBJ1-3, the full variable domain reads DAMVIQNPRYQVTQFGKPVTLSCSQTLNHNVMYWYQQKSSQAPKLLFHYYDKDFNNEADTPDNFQSRRPNTSFCFLDIRSPGLGDTAMYLCATSRETVLSGNTIYFGEGSWLTVV.

Concerning this clonotype: No DNA is shown, since the ends of the CDR3 on it are uncertain; the CDR3 is the one TCRdb lists. The V and J genes are TRBV11-1 and TRBJ1-4. The V gene's germline CDR1 is SGHAT and CDR2 FQDESV (reference sequence). The CDR3 is 22 amino acids long, termini counted. The CDR3 sequence: CASSLVLGEAYNSPLHFEKLFF.

The CDR3 DNA reads TGTGCCAGCAGTGTAGGGCAGTACTTC. It encodes CASSVGQYF. V and J are TRBV2 and TRBJ2-7; the D is unclear. Trimming took off 4 bases at V and 9 bases at J, with 4 bases between the two ends. This CDR3 region has 9 residues. Per germline, CDR1 SNHLY and CDR2 FYNNEI.

This clonotype has at least ten counts. V is TRBV6-4 and J is TRBJ2-7, with D possibly called TRBD1 or TRBD2 (5 bases each). Germline values: CDR1 MRHNA, CDR2 SNTAGT. The CDR3 contains 11 residues. The CDR3 DNA sequence: TGTGCCAGCAGTGACTCCGGGACGAGTCAAGTC. It encodes CASSDSGTSQV.

For the CDR3, the DNA is TGTGCCAACGGACAGGGGAATGGCTACACCTTC. It yields the protein CANGQGNGYTF. The chain couples TRBV2 to TRBJ1-2, with 9 bases lining up with TRBD1. Looked up from germline, CDR1 is SNHLY and CDR2 is FYNNEI. This CDR3 is 11 amino acids long. V lost 10 bases to trimming and J lost 6 bases; unmatched junction nucleotides: 3.

This clonotype was detected ten times or more. The chain employs TRBV6-2 or TRBV6-3 and TRBJ1-5; no reliable D call. This CDR3 has 12 amino acids. Germline V CDR1 and CDR2: MNHEY, SVGEGT. V was shortened by 4 bases and J by 5 bases, with 6 bases between the two germline ends. This CDR3 is CASSSRYQPQHF. The CDR3 DNA reads TGTGCCAGCAGTTCCCGTTATCAGCCCCAGCATTTT.

This chain connects TRBV28 to TRBJ1-4; 10 bases align to TRBD1. The germline CDR1 and CDR2 sequences are MDHEN and SYDVKM. This CDR3 spans 15 amino acids. Trimming cost V 5 bases and J 8 bases; bases outside gene matches: 8. CDR3 protein: CASSLTDRGREKLFF. The CDR3, as DNA: TGTGCCAGCAGTCTAACCGACAGGGGGCGGGAAAAACTGTTTTTT.

The gene calls are TRBV25-1 and TRBJ1-1, with TRBD1 matching 7 bases. The length of the CDR3 is 16 residues. Germline trimming cut 7 bases from V and 4 bases from J; bases unmatched to any gene: 15. Germline CDR1 reads MGHDK; CDR2 reads SYGVNS. CDR3 region: CASKDRAPRNGTEAFF. CDR3 DNA sequence: TGTGCCAGCAAAGACAGGGCGCCTCGGAACGGCACTGAAGCTTTCTTT. Filled out from reference TRBV25-1 and TRBJ1-1, the complete variable domain reads EADIYQTPRYLVIGTGKKITLECSQTMGHDKMYWYQQDPGMELHLIHYSYGVNSTEKGDLSSESTVSRIRTEHFPLTLESARPSHTSQYLCASKDRAPRNGTEAFFGQGTRLTVV.

The chain has TRBV19 and TRBJ2-1; a possible D gene is TRBD2 (7 bases). Germline V gives CDR1 LNHDA, CDR2 SQIVND (reference sequence). The CDR3 runs 14 residues. The V gene lost 9 bases and the J gene lost 6 bases, with 18 bases spanning the gap. This CDR3 reads CARRWAGACNEQFF. For the CDR3, the DNA is TGTGCCAGGAGGTGGGCGGGGGCATGCAATGAGCAGTTCTTC.

The genes are TRBV5-1 and TRBJ1-1; 8 nucleotides agree with TRBD1. With 0 bases clipped from V and 4 bases from J, the junction kept 5 bases outside the gene matches. CDR3 length: 15 amino acids. Per germline, CDR1 SGHRS and CDR2 YFSETQ. CDR3 in amino acids: CASSLGTGLGTEAFF. CDR3 DNA sequence: TGCGCCAGCAGCTTGGGGACAGGGCTGGGCACTGAAGCTTTCTTT.

This clonotype was counted once. This chain uses TRBV20-1 with TRBJ2-7; D unclear. The V end was cut by 2 bases, the J end by 0 bases, with 8 bases between. The CDR3 loop spans 13 amino acids. Germline-derived CDR1 and CDR2 are DFQATT and SNEGSKA (reference sequence). CDR3 region: CSARPSTSYEQYF. CDR3 DNA: TGCAGTGCTAGACCGTCGACCTCCTACGAGCAGTACTTC.

This clonotype was observed many times. The chain couples TRBV7-2 to TRBJ1-1; D uncertain. With 1 base removed from V and 0 bases from J, the gap between germline ends came to 6 bases. This CDR3 region has 14 residues. Germline V gene data show CDR1 as SGHTA and CDR2 as FQGNSA. CDR3 loop: CASSLVGLNTEAFF. DNA of the CDR3: TGTGCCAGCAGCTTAGTAGGCCTGAACACTGAAGCTTTCTTT.

This clonotype was detected many times. The chain combines TRBV20-1 with TRBJ1-3, with 8 bases aligning to TRBD1. Germline V lookup: CDR1 DFQATT, CDR2 SNEGSKA (reference sequence). This CDR3 is 14 amino acids long. V was clipped by 6 bases and J by 0 bases; unmatched bases: 4. This CDR3 is CSAPDRGSGNTIYF. CDR3 nucleotides: TGCAGTGCACCAGACAGGGGCTCTGGAAACACCATATATTTT.

In DNA form, the CDR3 reads TGTGCCAGCAGCTTAGGCTCGGGACAGGGGGCGAACGAGCAGTACTTC. Translation gives CASSLGSGQGANEQYF. The J gene is TRBJ2-7, the V gene TRBV11-1, with 12 bases fitting TRBD1. Losses at the gene ends were 1 base for V and 5 bases for J; bases not matched to a gene: 6. The CDR3 spans 16 residues. Per germline, CDR1 SGHAT and CDR2 FQDESV (reference sequence). Variable domain in full (rest from reference TRBV11-1 and TRBJ2-7): EAEVAQSPRYKITEKSQAVAFWCDPISGHATLYWYRQILGQGPELLVQFQDESVVDDSQLPKDRFSAERLKGVDSTLKIQPAELGDSAMYLCASSLGSGQGANEQYFGPGTRLTVT.

This clonotype is medium-sized (0.01 to 0.1%) by share. The chain employs TRBV15 and TRBJ1-6; no definite D call. Between the trimmed V and J ends, which lost 0 bases and 9 bases, there was a span of 12 bases. The CDR3 is made up of 15 amino acids. Per the germline V gene, CDR1 is LNHNV and CDR2 is YYDKDF (reference sequence). The CDR3 DNA reads TGTGCCACCAGCAGAGATCCAGTCTTGGGTTCACCCCTCCACTTT. It is translated as CATSRDPVLGSPLHF.

This clonotype was seen at least ten times. This chain connects TRBV5-8 to TRBJ1-2; 7 nucleotides match TRBD1. This CDR3 has 13 residues. The V gene's germline CDR1 is SGHTS and CDR2 YDEGEE. V lost 0 bases to trimming and J lost 8 bases; unmatched junction nucleotides: 4. CDR3 sequence (DNA): TGTGCCAGCAGCTTGGCAGGGGGGCTGGGCTACACCTTC. Amino acids: CASSLAGGLGYTF.

The table lists this clonotype with many counts. V gene TRBV7-9 combines with J gene TRBJ2-1, with TRBD1 matching 7 bases. This CDR3 has 14 amino acids. CDR1 and CDR2 from the germline V gene are SEHNR and FQNEAQ (reference sequence). V was pared by 5 bases and J by 2 bases, with 3 bases of the junction left unmatched. The CDR3 DNA reads TGTGCCAGCAGCCTCGGGACAGCCTACAATGAGCAGTTCTTC. It yields the protein CASSLGTAYNEQFF.

This clonotype has ten or more counts. The chain has TRBV6-5 and TRBJ2-7, with no clear D. V shed 6 bases and J shed 3 bases, with 9 bases lying between them. The CDR3 has 12 residues. Germline V gives CDR1 MNHEY, CDR2 SVGAGI. CDR3 DNA sequence: TGTGCCAGCAGCAGTTGGAACTACGAGCAGTACTTC. Residues: CASSSWNYEQYF.

This clonotype was recorded many times. CDR3 nucleotide sequence: TGTGCCAGTAGTCGAGCGGGCACGAACACCGGGGAGCTGTTTTTT. Its translation: CASSRAGTNTGELFF. The gene calls are TRBV19 and TRBJ2-2; maybe TRBD2 (6 bases). This CDR3 is 15 amino acids long. V was clipped by 5 bases and J by 0 bases, with 10 bases between them. CDR1 and CDR2 (germline): LNHDA, SQIVND (reference sequence).

In this sample, this clonotype turned up many times. The genes are TRBV20-1 and TRBJ2-5; the match to TRBD2 covers 12 bases. The CDR3 runs 15 residues. The V gene's germline CDR1 is DFQATT and CDR2 SNEGSKA (reference sequence). V was pared by 6 bases and J by 7 bases, with 12 bases of the junction left unmatched. DNA of the CDR3: TGCAGTGCGAGGACTAGCGGGATTTCTATAGTGACCCAGTACTTC. Translating gives CSARTSGISIVTQYF.

This clonotype appeared many times. V gene TRBV25-1 combines with J gene TRBJ1-1; D may be TRBD1 (5 bases). The length of the CDR3 is 13 residues. The germline V gene encodes CDR1 MGHDK and CDR2 SYGVNS. V was shortened by 2 bases and J by 7 bases, with 11 bases between the two germline ends. In DNA form, the CDR3 reads TGTGCCAGCAGTGAAGACTACCAGGGTGAAGCTTTCTTT. Its translation is CASSEDYQGEAFF.

V is TRBV11-2 and J is TRBJ1-6; 9 bases agree with TRBD1. Trimming took 5 bases from V and 7 from J; bases not matched to a gene: 3. Germline V gene lookup returns CDR1 SGHAT and CDR2 FQNNGV. The CDR3 runs to 14 residues. This chain's CDR3 is CASSPDRGNSPLHF. The CDR3 nucleotides read TGTGCCAGCAGCCCGGACAGGGGAAATTCACCCCTCCACTTT.